The 22 T cell receptor beta chains listed next were all sequenced from one sample in a study of blood T cell repertoires in COVID-19. The data were produced by immunoSEQ multiplex PCR, yet TCRdb's version contains in-frame clones alone and is incomplete. The table lists hundreds of thousands of clones, approximately 87% of them singletons. Sample: PBMCs or T cells enriched from blood (not recorded which). These receptors all come from a woman aged 45-59 years in a cohort exposed to, infected with or recovered from COVID-19 (not recorded which).

The rearrangement uses TRBV28 and TRBJ2-7, with TRBD1 matching 9 bases. CDR1 and CDR2 (germline): MDHEN, SYDVKM. Trimming removed 4 bases from V and 3 bases from J; junction bases left unmatched: 4. The CDR3 sequence is 14 residues long. The CDR3: CASSWGQGFYEQYF. CDR3 nucleotides: TGTGCCAGCAGTTGGGGACAGGGATTCTACGAGCAGTACTTC.

V and J are TRBV3-1 (or the pseudogene TRBV3-2) and TRBJ1-2; D is perhaps TRBD1 (6 bases). The germline gives CDR1 LGHDT, CDR2 YNNKEL (reference sequence). This CDR3 region has 16 residues. The germline V and J ends were trimmed by 4 bases and 4 bases, with 19 bases remaining between them. CDR3 residues: CASSPITGQILYGYTF. The CDR3 nucleotides read TGTGCCAGCAGCCCTATTACAGGACAGATCCTCTATGGCTACACCTTC.

In the case of this clone: In the same sample, other DNA sequences code for this CDR3. J is TRBJ2-5 and V is TRBV18; D is perhaps TRBD1 (5 bases). CDR1 KGHSH and CDR2 LQKENI come from the germline V gene. The CDR3 runs 13 residues. With 3 bases removed from V and 2 bases from J, the gap between germline ends came to 7 bases. Written as DNA, the CDR3 is TGTGCCAGCTCACCGCGACAGCAAGAGACCCAGTACTTC. This gives the protein CASSPRQQETQYF.

The J gene is TRBJ1-2, the V gene TRBV4-2, with TRBD1 as a possible D gene (5 bases). Germline lookup yields CDR1 LGHNA and CDR2 YNFKEQ. V was cut by 2 bases and J by 4 bases, with 14 bases left in between. This CDR3 has 15 residues. The CDR3 here is CASSQPRGEAYGYTF. CDR3 nucleotide sequence: TGTGCCAGCAGCCAACCACGGGGGGAAGCCTATGGCTACACCTTC.

In this sample, this clone turned up once. In DNA form, the CDR3 reads TGTGCCTGGAGTTTGGACAGGGTGAGGGAGCAGTACTTC. Its translation is CAWSLDRVREQYF. The chain uses TRBV30 and TRBJ2-7; TRBD1 agrees at 8 bases. Trimming cost V 2 bases and J 7 bases; bases outside gene matches: 7. Germline CDR1 and CDR2: GTSNPN and SVGIG (reference sequence). The CDR3 sequence is 13 residues long. The whole variable domain, filled in from reference TRBV30 and TRBJ2-7, reads SQTIHQWPATLVQPVGSPLSLECTVEGTSNPNLYWYRQAAGRGLQLLFYSVGIGQISSEVPQNLSASRPQDRQFILSSKKLLLSDSGFYLCAWSLDRVREQYFGPGTRLTVT.

The chain recombines TRBV5-4 with TRBJ2-5; no definite D call. Germline values: CDR1 SGHNT, CDR2 YYREEE (reference sequence). The germline V and J ends were trimmed by 1 base and 3 bases, with 10 bases remaining between them. The CDR3 is made up of 14 amino acids. The DNA of the CDR3 is TGTGCCAGCAGCTTGTCTTTGGCGGAAGAGACCCAGTACTTC. Translation gives CASSLSLAEETQYF.

The chain links TRBV7-3 to TRBJ2-7; possibly TRBD1 for D (6 bases). The CDR3 is 13 amino acids. CDR1 and CDR2 (germline): SGHTA, FQGTGA. V was shortened by 5 bases and J by 3 bases, with 11 bases between the two germline ends. The CDR3 here is CASSRDIYYEQYF. CDR3 coding DNA: TGTGCCAGCAGCCGGGACATATACTACGAGCAGTACTTC. The full variable domain, completed using reference TRBV7-3 and TRBJ2-7, is GAGVSQTPSNKVTEKGKYVELRCDPISGHTALYWYRQSLGQGPEFLIYFQGTGAADDSGLPNDRFFAVRPEGSVSTLKIQRTERGDSAVYLCASSRDIYYEQYFGPGTRLTVT.

V gene TRBV7-2 combines with J gene TRBJ1-2; TRBD1 aligns across 7 bases. The CDR3 contains 13 residues. Unmatched junction bases numbered 8, after V lost 5 bases and J lost 8 bases. From germline, CDR1 is SGHTA and CDR2 FQGNSA. CDR3 in amino acids: CASSADRAVGYTF. CDR3 in DNA: TGTGCCAGCAGCGCCGACAGGGCTGTAGGCTACACCTTC.

This chain connects TRBV7-6 to TRBJ1-3; D perhaps matches TRBD1 (5 bases). Germline CDR1 is SGHVS and CDR2 is FNYEAQ. CDR3 length equals 14 residues. The V end was cut by 3 bases, the J end by 3 bases, with 9 bases between. CDR3 residues: CASSFGGDGNTIYF. CDR3 coding DNA: TGTGCCAGCAGCTTCGGGGGGGATGGAAACACCATATATTTT.

This chain links TRBV10-3 with TRBJ1-5, with D unclear. Trimming cost V 11 bases and J 7 bases, with 12 bases left between them. Germline CDR1 reads ENHRY; CDR2 reads SYGVKD. CDR3 length equals 11 residues. CDR3 sequence reads: CALDSRQPQHF. CDR3 DNA: TGTGCCCTGGACTCTAGGCAGCCCCAGCATTTT.

The V and J genes are TRBV9 and TRBJ2-1, with 9 positions matching TRBD2. Germline-derived CDR1 and CDR2 are SGDLS and YYNGEE. Trimming cost V 0 bases and J 7 bases; bases outside gene matches: 17. The CDR3 is 19 amino acids. The CDR3 DNA follows: TGTGCCAGCAGCGTAGGGCTAGCGGGGAAGGGGTCCGCGGGAAATGAGCAGTTCTTC. It is translated as CASSVGLAGKGSAGNEQFF.

This clone was recorded only once. The chain employs TRBV2 and TRBJ2-3; 10 bases align to TRBD2. CDR1 SNHLY and CDR2 FYNNEI come from the germline V gene. This CDR3 comprises 16 residues. The V gene end was trimmed by 7 bases and the J gene end by 0 bases; junction bases not matched to a gene: 7. Written as DNA, the CDR3 is TGTGCCAGCACACGGAGGACTAGCGGTAGCACAGATACGCAGTATTTT. Amino acids: CASTRRTSGSTDTQYF.

V usage is TRBV7-9 and J usage is TRBJ1-2; the match to TRBD1 covers 8 bases. This CDR3 has 13 residues. The V gene end was trimmed by 0 bases and the J gene end by 8 bases; junction bases not matched to a gene: 2. Per germline, CDR1 SEHNR and CDR2 FQNEAQ (reference sequence). The CDR3 sequence is CASSLADRVGYTF. In nucleotides, the CDR3 is TGTGCCAGCAGCTTAGCGGACAGGGTGGGCTACACCTTC.

The CDR3 bases are TGTGCCAGCAGCCCCTCAGGGATGGGCACAGATACGCAGTATTTT. This translates into CASSPSGMGTDTQYF. The J gene is TRBJ2-3, the V gene TRBV7-2; D may be TRBD1 (5 bases). The CDR3 covers 15 residues. Germline CDR1 reads SGHTA; CDR2 reads FQGNSA. V was cut by 5 bases and J by 1 base, with 13 bases left in between.

V is TRBV5-6 and J is TRBJ2-1; a weak D match, TRBD1 (5 bases). Germline V CDR1 and CDR2: SGHDT, YYEEEE. V gave up 0 bases and J gave up 13 bases, with 11 bases separating them. This CDR3 is built from 12 residues. The CDR3, as DNA: TGTGCCAGCAGCTTGGTACACAGGAGCCAGTTCTTC. Its translation is CASSLVHRSQFF.

CDR3 nucleotide sequence: TGTGCCAGCAGTCATAGCGGGGCCAGCTCCTACGAGCAGTACTTC. It yields the protein CASSHSGASSYEQYF. This rearrangement joins TRBV6-2 or TRBV6-3 to TRBJ2-7; TRBD2 matches 8 bases. Germline CDR1 is MNHEY and CDR2 is SVGEGT. This CDR3 spans 15 amino acids. After removal of 5 bases from V and 0 bases from J, the junction contained 6 bases not matched to a gene.

The chain joins TRBV5-1 to TRBJ2-7, with 8 bases matching TRBD1. Trimming removed 4 bases from V and 5 bases from J; junction bases left unmatched: 11. The CDR3 runs to 15 residues. Germline V gene data show CDR1 as SGHRS and CDR2 as YFSETQ. The CDR3 loop is CASSPDRVGFDEQYF. The CDR3 region has the DNA TGCGCCAGCAGCCCGGACAGGGTCGGATTCGACGAGCAGTACTTC. The whole variable domain, remainder taken from reference TRBV5-1 and TRBJ2-7, is KAGVTQTPRYLIKTRGQQVTLSCSPISGHRSVSWYQQTPGQGLQFLFEYFSETQRNKGNFPGRFSGRQFSNSRSEMNVSTLELGDSALYLCASSPDRVGFDEQYFGPGTRLTVT.

On this clone itself: This same CDR3 is encoded by further DNA sequences in the sample. The chain uses TRBV18 and TRBJ2-5; D ambiguous. With 2 bases removed from V and 3 bases from J, the gap between germline ends came to 10 bases. Germline V gives CDR1 KGHSH, CDR2 LQKENI. The CDR3 totals 14 residues. In nucleotides, the CDR3 is TGTGCCAGCTCACCATTACTGGCGGAAGAGACCCAGTACTTC. Encoded protein: CASSPLLAEETQYF.

This chain connects TRBV9 to TRBJ2-3; 7 positions agree with TRBD2. After removal of 1 base from V and 4 bases from J, the junction contained 6 bases not matched to a gene. The CDR3 extends over 15 amino acids. In germline, CDR1 is SGDLS, CDR2 YYNGEE. CDR3 coding DNA: TGTGCCAGCAGCGTATCCGGGGGGACCCCAGATACGCAGTATTTT. Amino acids: CASSVSGGTPDTQYF.

The chain employs TRBV27 and TRBJ1-1; no clear D. With 6 bases removed from V and 1 base from J, the gap between germline ends came to 9 bases. There are 13 residues in the CDR3. Germline V lookup: CDR1 MNHEY, CDR2 SMNVEV (reference sequence). The CDR3 nucleotides are TGTGCCAGCAGCTACAGATGGAACACTGAAGCTTTCTTT. This translates into CASSYRWNTEAFF.

The genes are TRBV4-2 and TRBJ2-5; 11 bases fit TRBD2. With 4 bases clipped from V and 3 bases from J, the junction kept 1 base outside the gene matches. Looked up from germline, CDR1 is LGHNA and CDR2 is YNFKEQ. The CDR3 has 14 amino acids. CDR3 loop: CASSLGLAEETQYF. DNA of the CDR3: TGTGCCAGCAGCCTGGGACTAGCGGAAGAGACCCAGTACTTC.

The chain recombines TRBV9 with TRBJ1-2; 10 positions agree with TRBD1. CDR3 length equals 14 residues. In germline, CDR1 is SGDLS, CDR2 YYNGEE. V shed 3 bases, J shed 2 bases, and the junction held 1 base outside the gene matches. CDR3 amino acids: CASSETGGNYGYTF. The DNA of the CDR3 is TGTGCCAGCAGCGAGACAGGGGGCAACTATGGCTACACCTTC. The full variable domain, completed using reference TRBV9 and TRBJ1-2, is DSGVTQTPKHLITATGQRVTLRCSPRSGDLSVYWYQQSLDQGLQFLIQYYNGEERAKGNILERFSAQQFPDLHSELNLSSLELGDSALYFCASSETGGNYGYTFGSGTRLTVV.